Listed here is a single T cell receptor beta chain. This clone was detected once. Its antigen target is currently unknown. No base qualities exist here, and no much larger clone lies one base off it. Receptor libraries were prepared by the immunoSEQ multiplex PCR assay. TCRdb's version of the immuneACCESS table is confined to in-frame rearrangements and falls short of the full clone set. An unresolved V gene accounts for under half of the shortfall where checked; the remainder is of unknown origin. In all, the sample holds more than 9,000 clones, and roughly 80% of those were seen once. More than 0.75% of the sample is in the top ten clones. These data belong to a study of chemoradiotherapy in HPV16-positive cancers (dated by TCRdb to the early 2020s). Regarding the complete study: Candidate HPV-specific T-cell clones and common TCR motifs were defined through functional T-cell assays on cells from a couple of HPV16-positive patients. Whether T-cell immunity against the HPV oncoproteins E6 and E7 changes during chemoradiotherapy and whether survival is affected by this immunity were examined in the study. TCR repertoires from 86 patients with HPV-related cancers were then used to track the candidate HPV-specific TCRs and motifs.

As encoded in the germline V gene, CDR1 is SGHNT while CDR2 is YENEEA. The germline V and J ends show losses of 4 bases and 4 bases respectively, and no gene match explains 1 base of the junction. Spanning cysteine to phenylalanine, the CDR3 consists of 13 amino acids. Only the CDR3 portion is preserved as DNA: 39 bases, with reading frame beginning at the first base. Because repertoires were sampled repeatedly during chemoradiotherapy, clonal expansion in the tumor microenvironment could be followed. General conclusions and limits of the study: Improved recurrence-free survival in HPV16-positive patients was associated with expansion of HPV-responsive T cells during chemoradiotherapy. Expansion of candidate HPV-specific clones and E7-related TCR motifs was observed in the tumor microenvironment during treatment, whereas no such expansion was observed for non-HPV-specific T cells. The functional definition of HPV-specific T cells came from only a couple of HPV16-positive patients, and the survival association was reported for HPV16-positive patients.

The specimen was obtained from a patient who underwent chemoradiotherapy. This TCR derives from a human donor with HPV-associated anogenital cancer. The chain couples TRBV11-3 to TRBJ2-1, with 7 bases in between that match TRBD1. The DNA sequence is as follows: TGTGCCAGCAGCTGGGGACAGTACAATGAGCAGTTCTTC. Translated, this gives CASSWGQYNEQFF.